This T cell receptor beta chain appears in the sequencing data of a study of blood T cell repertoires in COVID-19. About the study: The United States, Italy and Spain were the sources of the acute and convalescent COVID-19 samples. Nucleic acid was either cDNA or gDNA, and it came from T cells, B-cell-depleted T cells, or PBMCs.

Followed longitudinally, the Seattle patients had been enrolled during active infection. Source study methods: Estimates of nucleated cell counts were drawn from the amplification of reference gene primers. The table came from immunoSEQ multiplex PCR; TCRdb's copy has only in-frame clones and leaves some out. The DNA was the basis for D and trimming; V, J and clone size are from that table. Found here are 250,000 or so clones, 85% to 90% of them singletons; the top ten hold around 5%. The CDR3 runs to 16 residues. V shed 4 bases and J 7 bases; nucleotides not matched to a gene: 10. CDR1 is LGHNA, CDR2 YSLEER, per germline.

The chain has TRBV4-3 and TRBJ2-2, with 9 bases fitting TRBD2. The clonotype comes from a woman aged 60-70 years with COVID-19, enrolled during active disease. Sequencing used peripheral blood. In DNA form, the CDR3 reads TGCGCCAGCAGCCGAACAATCGGGACTAGCTTCGGGGAGCTGTTTTTT. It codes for CASSRTIGTSFGELFF.